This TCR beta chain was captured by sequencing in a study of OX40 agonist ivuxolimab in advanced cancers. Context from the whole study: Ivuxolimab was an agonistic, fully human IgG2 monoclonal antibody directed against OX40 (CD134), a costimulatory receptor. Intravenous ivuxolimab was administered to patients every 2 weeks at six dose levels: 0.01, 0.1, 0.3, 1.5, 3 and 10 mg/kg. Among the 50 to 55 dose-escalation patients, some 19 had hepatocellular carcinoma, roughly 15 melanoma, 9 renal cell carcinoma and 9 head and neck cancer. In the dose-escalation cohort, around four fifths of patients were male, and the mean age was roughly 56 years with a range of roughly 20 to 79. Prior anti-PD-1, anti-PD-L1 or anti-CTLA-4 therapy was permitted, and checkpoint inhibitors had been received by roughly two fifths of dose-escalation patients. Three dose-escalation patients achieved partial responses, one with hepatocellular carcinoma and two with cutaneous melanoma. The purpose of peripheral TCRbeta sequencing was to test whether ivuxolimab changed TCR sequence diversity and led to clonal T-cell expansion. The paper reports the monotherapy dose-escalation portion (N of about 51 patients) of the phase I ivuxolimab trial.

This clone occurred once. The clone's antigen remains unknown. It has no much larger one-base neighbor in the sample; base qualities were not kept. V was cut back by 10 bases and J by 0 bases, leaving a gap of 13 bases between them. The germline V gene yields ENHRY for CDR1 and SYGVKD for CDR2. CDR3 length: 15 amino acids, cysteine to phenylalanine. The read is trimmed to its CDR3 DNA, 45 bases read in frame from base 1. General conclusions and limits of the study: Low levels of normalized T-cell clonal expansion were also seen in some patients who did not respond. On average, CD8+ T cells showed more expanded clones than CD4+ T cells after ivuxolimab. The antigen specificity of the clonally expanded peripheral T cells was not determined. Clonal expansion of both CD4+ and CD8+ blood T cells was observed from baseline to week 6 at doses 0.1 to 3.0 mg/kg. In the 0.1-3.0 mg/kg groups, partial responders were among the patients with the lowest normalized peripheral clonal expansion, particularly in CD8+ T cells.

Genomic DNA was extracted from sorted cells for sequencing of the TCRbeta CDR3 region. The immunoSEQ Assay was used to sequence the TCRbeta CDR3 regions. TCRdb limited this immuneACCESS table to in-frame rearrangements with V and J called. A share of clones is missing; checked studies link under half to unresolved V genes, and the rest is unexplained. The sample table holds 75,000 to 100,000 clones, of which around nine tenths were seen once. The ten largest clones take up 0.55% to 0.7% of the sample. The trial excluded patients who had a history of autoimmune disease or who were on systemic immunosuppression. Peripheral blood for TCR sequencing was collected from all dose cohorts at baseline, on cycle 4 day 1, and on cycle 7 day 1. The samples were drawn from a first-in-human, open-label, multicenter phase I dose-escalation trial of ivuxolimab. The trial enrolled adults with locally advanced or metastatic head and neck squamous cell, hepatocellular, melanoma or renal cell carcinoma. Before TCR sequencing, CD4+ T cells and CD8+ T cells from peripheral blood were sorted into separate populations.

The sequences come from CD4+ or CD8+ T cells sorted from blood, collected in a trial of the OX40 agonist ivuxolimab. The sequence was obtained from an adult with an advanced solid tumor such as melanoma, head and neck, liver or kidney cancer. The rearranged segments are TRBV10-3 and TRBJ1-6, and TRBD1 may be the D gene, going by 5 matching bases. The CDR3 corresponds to CATQEGSSYNSPLHF. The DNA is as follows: TGTGCCACGCAAGAGGGGAGCTCCTATAATTCACCCCTCCACTTT.